These 18 T cell receptor beta chains were sequenced from one sample in a study of CD8+ T cells in alopecia areata. Extracted from the samples, RNA was reverse transcribed into cDNA to serve as the sequencing template. The table came from immunoSEQ multiplex PCR; TCRdb's copy has only in-frame clones and leaves some out. The sample records about 98,000 clones, about 40% being singletons. The sample consisted of CD4+ T cells sorted from blood. Source of these receptors: a human donor with alopecia areata.

V and J are TRBV2 and TRBJ2-5, with D perhaps TRBD2 (6 bases). V shed 6 bases and J shed 7 bases, with 12 bases lying between them. Germline values: CDR1 SNHLY, CDR2 FYNNEI. The CDR3 length is 12 residues. CDR3 amino acids: CASRSSAGTQYF. The CDR3 nucleotides read TGTGCCAGCAGGTCTAGCGCTGGGACCCAGTACTTC. Together with reference TRBV2 and TRBJ2-5, the CDR3 gives the full variable domain: EPEVTQTPSHQVTQMGQEVILRCVPISNHLYFYWYRQILGQKVEFLVSFYNNEISEKSEIFDDQFSVERPDGSNFTLKIRSTKLEDSAMYFCASRSSAGTQYFGPGTRLLVL.

This clone came up a few times. The gene calls are TRBV6-5 and TRBJ2-7; TRBD2 matches 12 bases. The trim removed 6 bases at V and 6 bases at J, leaving 3 bases unmatched. The CDR3 length is 13 residues. The V gene's germline CDR1 is MNHEY and CDR2 SVGAGI. This chain's CDR3 is CASSLGLAGEQYF. The CDR3 DNA reads as TGTGCCAGCAGCCTGGGACTAGCGGGCGAGCAGTACTTC.

This clone was seen more than once but under ten times. The chain carries TRBV2 and TRBJ2-1; D is uncertain. This CDR3 spans 12 amino acids. Between the trimmed V and J ends, which lost 7 bases and 7 bases, there was a span of 11 bases. Germline lookup yields CDR1 SNHLY and CDR2 FYNNEI. CDR3 nucleotide sequence: TGTGCCAGCACCCAATGGCGGAATGAGCAGTTCTTC. Protein sequence: CASTQWRNEQFF.

The count of this clone is one. The V gene is TRBV2, the J gene TRBJ2-5, with D uncertain. V was cut by 6 bases and J by 6 bases, with 8 bases left in between. This CDR3 region has 11 residues. Germline CDR1 and CDR2: SNHLY and FYNNEI. The DNA of the CDR3 is TGTGCCAGCAGGGGGTCTCAGACCCAGTACTTC. Translated: CASRGSQTQYF. Full variable domain (remainder filled in from reference TRBV2 and TRBJ2-5): EPEVTQTPSHQVTQMGQEVILRCVPISNHLYFYWYRQILGQKVEFLVSFYNNEISEKSEIFDDQFSVERPDGSNFTLKIRSTKLEDSAMYFCASRGSQTQYFGPGTRLLVL.

This clone was seen more than once but under ten times. V gene TRBV29-1 combines with J gene TRBJ2-6; 7 nucleotides agree with TRBD2. With V trimmed by 3 bases and J by 0 bases, 2 bases remained unmatched. Germline CDR1 SQVTM, CDR2 ANQGSEA. The CDR3 has 15 residues. The CDR3 DNA follows: TGCAGCGTTGATGGGGGGGGCTCTGGGGCCAACGTCCTGACTTTC. Translation: CSVDGGGSGANVLTF.

This clone was seen a few times. The V call is TRBV29-1, the J call TRBJ2-1; 9 nucleotides line up with TRBD1. Per the germline V gene, CDR1 is SQVTM and CDR2 is ANQGSEA. Trimming cost V 4 bases and J 7 bases; bases outside gene matches: 5. This CDR3 spans 13 amino acids. The CDR3 loop is CSVATGGKNEQFF. Here the CDR3 DNA reads TGCAGCGTTGCGACAGGGGGAAAAAATGAGCAGTTCTTC.

This chain joins TRBV10-3 and TRBJ2-7, with no clear D. V lost 3 bases, J lost 2 bases, and 2 bases lay in between. Germline CDR1 is ENHRY and CDR2 is SYGVKD. This CDR3 has 11 amino acids. CDR3 sequence (DNA): TGTGCCATCAGTGAAACCTACGAGCAGTACTTC. Translation gives CAISETYEQYF.

The V gene is TRBV11-2, the J gene TRBJ2-1, with 9 bases identical to TRBD2. After removal of 5 bases from V and 7 bases from J, the junction contained 6 bases not matched to a gene. Germline CDR1 and CDR2: SGHAT and FQNNGV. This CDR3 is 14 amino acids long. For the CDR3, the DNA is TGTGCCAGCAGCCGACTAACTAGCGGGAATGAGCAGTTCTTC. Amino acid sequence: CASSRLTSGNEQFF.

The chain uses TRBV7-9 and TRBJ1-2, with 9 bases identical to TRBD1. The ends lost 3 bases at V and 6 bases at J; junction bases unmatched: 2. The CDR3 is 13 amino acids. Per the germline V gene, CDR1 is SEHNR and CDR2 is FQNEAQ (reference sequence). CDR3 sequence: CASSLDRGDGYTF. The DNA for the CDR3 is TGTGCCAGCAGCTTGGACAGGGGAGATGGCTACACCTTC. Filled out from reference TRBV7-9 and TRBJ1-2, the complete variable domain reads DTGVSQNPRHKITKRGQNVTFRCDPISEHNRLYWYRQTLGQGPEFLTYFQNEAQLEKSRLLSDRFSAERPKGSFSTLEIQRTEQGDSAMYLCASSLDRGDGYTFGSGTRLTVV.

Here the CDR3 reads CASSVRGDEAFF. The CDR3 nucleotides read TGTGCCAGCAGTGTTAGGGGGGATGAAGCTTTCTTT. The chain uses TRBV2 and TRBJ1-1; D might be TRBD1 (6 bases). Trimming shortened V by 4 bases and J by 7 bases, and 10 bases separated the two germline ends. This CDR3 comprises 12 residues. Germline values: CDR1 SNHLY, CDR2 FYNNEI. Using reference TRBV2 and TRBJ1-1 for the parts outside the CDR3, the full variable domain is EPEVTQTPSHQVTQMGQEVILRCVPISNHLYFYWYRQILGQKVEFLVSFYNNEISEKSEIFDDQFSVERPDGSNFTLKIRSTKLEDSAMYFCASSVRGDEAFFGQGTRLTVV.

The chain couples TRBV11-2 to TRBJ2-7; 8 nucleotides match TRBD2. J gave up 12 bases and V 0 bases, and 7 bases lay outside the gene matches. The CDR3 loop spans 13 amino acids. Germline CDR1 and CDR2: SGHAT and FQNNGV. CDR3 protein: CASSLEEAGVMYF. CDR3 in DNA: TGTGCCAGCAGCTTAGAGGAAGCGGGAGTAATGTACTTC.

The V gene is TRBV7-9, the J gene TRBJ1-6, with D tentatively TRBD1 (6 bases). The V and J ends lost 1 base and 15 bases respectively, with 13 bases between them. There are 13 residues in the CDR3. Germline CDR1 and CDR2: SEHNR and FQNEAQ (reference sequence). CDR3: CASSLEWGQNLHF. The CDR3 DNA reads TGTGCCAGCAGCTTAGAGTGGGGGCAGAACCTCCACTTT. The full variable domain, its missing parts supplied by reference TRBV7-9 and TRBJ1-6, is DTGVSQNPRHKITKRGQNVTFRCDPISEHNRLYWYRQTLGQGPEFLTYFQNEAQLEKSRLLSDRFSAERPKGSFSTLEIQRTEQGDSAMYLCASSLEWGQNLHFGNGTRLTVT.

This chain links TRBV23-1 with TRBJ1-2; the D is unclear. Being an ORF, TRBV23-1 has a function that is uncertain. Trimming shortened V by 2 bases and J by 0 bases, and 19 bases separated the two germline ends. The CDR3 loop spans 18 amino acids. The CDR3, as DNA: TGCGCCAGCAGTCAAGCGGGCTTGCGGAAAACCACTAACTATGGCTACACCTTC. Translation: CASSQAGLRKTTNYGYTF.

The chain recombines TRBV7-2 with TRBJ1-1; no reliable D call. The CDR3 is 13 residues long. The germline V gene encodes CDR1 SGHTA and CDR2 FQGNSA. V shed 2 bases and J shed 1 base, with 5 bases lying between them. CDR3 sequence reads: CASSLLRNTEAFF. The CDR3 DNA reads TGTGCCAGCAGCTTACTAAGGAACACTGAAGCTTTCTTT.

V gene TRBV14 combines with J gene TRBJ1-2; D gene ambiguous. Germline V gene sequence: CDR1 SGHDN, CDR2 FVKESK. Trimming removed 4 bases at V and 4 bases at J, with 13 bases between. The CDR3 totals 14 residues. DNA for the CDR3: TGTGCCAGCAGCCCTCGGCCCGACGGCTATGGCTACACCTTC. Its translation: CASSPRPDGYGYTF.

The sample holds a few counts of this clone. The rearrangement joins TRBV11-2 to TRBJ2-5; 16 nucleotides line up with TRBD2. This CDR3 spans 16 amino acids. Germline V gives CDR1 SGHAT, CDR2 FQNNGV. V shed 5 bases, J shed 5 bases, and the junction held 5 bases outside the gene matches. The CDR3 sequence: CASSPRGLAGGETQYF. In DNA, the CDR3 is TGTGCCAGCAGCCCACGGGGACTAGCGGGAGGGGAGACCCAGTACTTC. Full variable domain (missing parts from reference TRBV11-2 and TRBJ2-5): EAGVAQSPRYKIIEKRQSVAFWCNPISGHATLYWYQQILGQGPKLLIQFQNNGVVDDSQLPKDRFSAERLKGVDSTLKIQPAKLEDSAVYLCASSPRGLAGGETQYFGPGTRLLVL.

This clone was counted only a few times. The chain carries TRBV6-1 and TRBJ2-4, with 9 bases that match TRBD2. Germline V gene sequence: CDR1 MNHNS, CDR2 SASEGT. With V trimmed by 3 bases and J by 7 bases, 13 bases remained unmatched. The CDR3 has 17 residues. The CDR3: CASSDGGGAISRNIQYF. The CDR3 region has the DNA TGTGCCAGCAGTGACGGCGGGGGGGCGATCAGTAGGAACATTCAGTACTTC.

The J gene is TRBJ1-2, the V gene TRBV28; D remains unclear. This CDR3 region has 12 residues. With 6 bases removed from V and 3 bases from J, the gap between germline ends came to 8 bases. Germline V gene data show CDR1 as MDHEN and CDR2 as SYDVKM. The CDR3 region has the DNA TGTGCCAGCAGCGTCGCCGACTATGGCTACACCTTC. It is translated as CASSVADYGYTF.